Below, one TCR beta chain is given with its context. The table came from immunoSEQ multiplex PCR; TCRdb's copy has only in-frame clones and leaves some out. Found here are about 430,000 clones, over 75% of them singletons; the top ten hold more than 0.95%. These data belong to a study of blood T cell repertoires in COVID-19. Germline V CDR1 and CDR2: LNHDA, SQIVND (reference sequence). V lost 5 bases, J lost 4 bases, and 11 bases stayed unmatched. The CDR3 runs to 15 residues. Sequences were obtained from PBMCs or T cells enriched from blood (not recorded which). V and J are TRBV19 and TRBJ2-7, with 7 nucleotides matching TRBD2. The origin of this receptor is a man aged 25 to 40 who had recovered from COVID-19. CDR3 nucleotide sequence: TGTGCCAGTAGTCTAAGTCTAGCGGAAACTTACGAGCAGTACTTC. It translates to CASSLSLAETYEQYF.